This T cell receptor (beta chain) was captured in a study of control samples from healthy donors and cancer patients. This table comes from immunoSEQ multiplex PCR, and its TCRdb copy is limited to in-frame clones, with some not included. Of about 410,000 clones listed, more than 80% were seen once; the top ten hold just under 6.5%. V was trimmed by 6 bases and J by 3 bases, leaving 11 bases between them. Germline values: CDR1 MNHEY, CDR2 SMNVEV (reference sequence). The length of the CDR3 is 13 residues. The sample was PBMCs. V usage is TRBV27 and J usage is TRBJ1-2; the D gene is possibly TRBD1 (5 bases). The sequence came from a man between 40 and 49 years old with head and neck cancer. The CDR3 nucleotides are TGTGCCAGCAGCACGGGGGGAGACTATGGCTACACCTTC. This encodes CASSTGGDYGYTF.